A selection of T cell receptor beta chains follows, all from one sample in a study of beta chain features in type 1 diabetes. The data were produced by immunoSEQ multiplex PCR, yet TCRdb's version contains in-frame clones alone and is incomplete. In the table there are 160,000 or so clones, 11% of which are singletons. The source material was central memory CD4+ T cells from blood. The receptors come from a man aged 18 to 35 in good health. Each CDR3 is given with its conserved first and last residue. The D gene is left open where the match is weak. Size is omitted from some rows. Given values are once, few, many or a class for expanded clones.

d_gene	abundance	v_gene	j_gene	CDR3aa	CDR3nt
TRBD1	.	TRBV4-2	TRBJ2-6	CASSQDTGVSGANVLTF	TGTGCCAGCAGCCAGGATACAGGGGTCTCTGGGGCCAACGTCCTGACTTTC
.	.	TRBV7-8	TRBJ2-3	CASSLVGSNLPYF	TGTGCCAGCAGCTTAGTTGGCTCAAACTTACCGTATTTT
.	.	TRBV7-9	TRBJ2-3	CASSFSGSTDTQYF	TGTGCCAGCAGCTTTAGCGGTAGCACAGATACGCAGTATTTT
.	.	TRBV21-1	TRBJ2-1	CASSKLPGQGNNEQFF	TGTGCCAGCAGCAAACTTCCGGGACAGGGGAACAATGAGCAGTTCTTC
.	few	TRBV29-1	TRBJ2-7	CSVLKLRDITYEQYF	TGCAGCGTCCTTAAACTTAGGGACATCACCTACGAGCAGTACTTC
.	few	TRBV5-1	TRBJ2-7	CASSLAQSGAPYEQYF	TGCGCCAGCAGCTTGGCCCAGTCGGGTGCCCCCTACGAGCAGTACTTC
.	few	TRBV19	TRBJ1-5	CASSIQGLSNQPQHF	TGTGCCAGTAGTATTCAGGGGCTCAGCAATCAGCCCCAGCATTTT
TRBD1	.	TRBV4-1	TRBJ1-2	CASSPGTDNYGYTF	TGCGCCAGCAGCCCCGGGACAGATAACTATGGCTACACCTTC
.	.	TRBV18	TRBJ1-5	CASSPIMDDQPQHF	TGTGCCAGCTCACCAATCATGGACGATCAGCCCCAGCATTTT
.	.	TRBV2	TRBJ1-5	CASIGRETGNQPQHF	TGTGCCAGCATCGGGAGAGAGACGGGCAATCAGCCCCAGCATTTT
.	.	TRBV30	TRBJ1-6	CAWRATGYFGNSPLHF	TGTGCCTGGAGGGCTACAGGGTATTTTGGAAATTCACCCCTCCACTTT
.	few	TRBV18	TRBJ2-7	CASSSGQTYEQYF	TGTGCCAGCTCATCTGGACAGACCTACGAGCAGTACTTC
TRBD1	.	TRBV29-1	TRBJ1-5	CSVGQGGTGNQPQHF	TGCAGCGTTGGACAGGGAGGGACAGGCAATCAGCCCCAGCATTTT
.	.	TRBV7-9	TRBJ1-1	CASSLLVGTEAFF	TGTGCCAGCAGCTTACTAGTGGGCACTGAAGCTTTCTTT
.	few	TRBV29-1	TRBJ2-7	CSGVLEQYF	TGCAGCGGCGTACTCGAGCAGTACTTC
.	few	TRBV5-4	TRBJ1-4	CASSLSSGNHEKLFF	TGTGCCAGCAGCTTGTCCTCGGGGAATCATGAAAAACTGTTTTTT
TRBD1	few	TRBV2	TRBJ1-5	CASRRDRGQPQHF	TGTGCCAGCAGGAGGGACAGGGGTCAGCCCCAGCATTTT
TRBD1	.	TRBV27	TRBJ1-6	CASSVGQGARNSPLHF	TGTGCCAGCAGTGTCGGACAGGGGGCAAGGAATTCACCCCTCCACTTT
.	few	TRBV28	TRBJ2-6	CASKTPSSGANVLTF	TGTGCCAGCAAAACCCCAAGCTCTGGGGCCAACGTCCTGACTTTC
.	few	TRBV9	TRBJ2-7	CASSVGDGKTYEQYF	TGTGCCAGCAGCGTAGGGGACGGGAAGACCTACGAGCAGTACTTC
TRBD1	.	TRBV25-1	TRBJ1-2	CASSDLTGVANYGYTF	TGTGCCAGCAGTGACCTAACAGGGGTAGCTAACTATGGCTACACCTTC